This T cell receptor (beta chain) originates from a study of T cell responses to AZD1222 COVID-19 vaccine. The study's findings and limits: Without day 14 samples, only post-peak T cell repertoires were studied. The reported proportion of spike-specific TCRs targeting unmutated variant regions was nearly half.

Clones were sequenced by immunoSEQ multiplex PCR, and TCRdb holds only the in-frame ones, with some missing. The sample records 80,000 to 100,000 clones, roughly 84% being singletons. Notes on this clone: Its antigen is not identified.

Germline lookup yields CDR1 KGHSH and CDR2 LQKENI. The CDR3 length is 17 residues. Trimming stripped 5 bases from V and 3 bases from J, with 19 bases between. Second-dose intervals near 4 or 12 weeks were combined. The chain uses TRBV18 and TRBJ2-2, with D possibly called TRBD1 or TRBD2 (6 bases each). The TCR was taken from an adult who received the AZD1222 COVID-19 vaccine. The material sequenced was peripheral blood, taken 28 days after the second AZD1222 dose. CDR3 sequence reads: CASSSRLGGPDTGELFF. CDR3 nucleotides: TGTGCCAGCTCATCCCGGTTGGGGGGCCCGGACACCGGGGAGCTGTTTTTT.